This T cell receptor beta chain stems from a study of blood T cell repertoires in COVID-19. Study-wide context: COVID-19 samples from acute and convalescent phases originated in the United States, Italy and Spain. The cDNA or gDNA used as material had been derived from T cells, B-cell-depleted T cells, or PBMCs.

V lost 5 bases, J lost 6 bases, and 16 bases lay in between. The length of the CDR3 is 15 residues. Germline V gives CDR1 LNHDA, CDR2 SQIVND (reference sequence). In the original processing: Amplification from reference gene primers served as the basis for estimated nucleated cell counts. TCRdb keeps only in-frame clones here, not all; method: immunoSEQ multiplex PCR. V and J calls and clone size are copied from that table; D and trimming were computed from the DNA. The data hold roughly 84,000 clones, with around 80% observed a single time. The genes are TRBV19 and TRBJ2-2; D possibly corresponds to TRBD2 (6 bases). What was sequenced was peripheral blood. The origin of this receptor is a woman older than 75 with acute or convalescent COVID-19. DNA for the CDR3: TGTGCCAGTAGTCCCGCGGGGTGGGTCGCCGGGGAGCTGTTTTTT. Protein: CASSPAGWVAGELFF.